Shown below are 15 T cell receptor beta chains from a single sample sequenced in a study of beta chain features in type 1 diabetes. The study reverse transcribed the entire isolated RNA, so it sequenced expressed TCRB transcripts. Libraries were prepared by immunoSEQ multiplex PCR; TCRdb keeps only in-frame clonotypes and omits some of them. The repertoire holds fewer than 150,000 clones, with around 7% as singletons. The material sequenced was central memory CD4+ T cells from blood. The receptor source for this set is a woman aged 30 to 39 in good health.

This clone has at least ten counts. The chain carries TRBV29-1 and TRBJ2-1; TRBD2 aligns across 7 bases. The V segment lost 7 bases and the J segment 0 bases; nucleotides outside the gene matches: 9. Germline V gene data show CDR1 as SQVTM and CDR2 as ANQGSEA. The CDR3 loop spans 15 amino acids. CDR3 sequence reads: CSGETAGSSYNEQFF. CDR3 DNA sequence: TGCAGCGGGGAAACAGCGGGGAGCTCCTACAATGAGCAGTTCTTC.

This clone was counted many times. The CDR3 sequence is CASSPTTLAHTGELFF. The CDR3 nucleotides are TGTGCCAGCAGTCCCACGACCCTAGCGCACACCGGGGAGCTGTTTTTT. The V and J genes are TRBV28 and TRBJ2-2, with a tentative D call TRBD2 (6 bases). Trimming removed 5 bases from V and 3 bases from J, with 16 bases in between. Germline V gene sequence: CDR1 MDHEN, CDR2 SYDVKM. This CDR3 is 16 amino acids long.

The sample holds a few counts of this clone. This chain links TRBV7-2 with TRBJ2-5; TRBD2 aligns across 7 bases. This CDR3 has 17 amino acids. V lost 0 bases and J lost 2; bases outside the gene matches: 9. CDR1 and CDR2 from the germline V gene are SGHTA and FQGNSA. CDR3 residues: CASSLAPRRGGQETQYF. The CDR3 nucleotides are TGTGCCAGCAGCTTAGCGCCGCGTCGCGGGGGACAAGAGACCCAGTACTTC.

Many counts were recorded for this clone. The chain recombines TRBV7-2 with TRBJ2-7; tentative D call: TRBD1 (6 bases). The CDR3 spans 13 residues. V gave up 5 bases and J gave up 3 bases, with 11 bases separating them. CDR1 SGHTA and CDR2 FQGNSA come from the germline V gene. The CDR3 sequence is CASSRDKYYEQYF. In nucleotides, the CDR3 is TGTGCCAGCAGCCGGGACAAATACTACGAGCAGTACTTC.

This clone was counted a few times. V is TRBV28 and J is TRBJ1-4; D is uncertain. Germline V gene sequence: CDR1 MDHEN, CDR2 SYDVKM. Trimming stripped 1 base from V and 8 bases from J, with 5 bases between. This CDR3 is built from 12 residues. The DNA for the CDR3 is TGTGCCAGCAGTTTATATAGCGAAAAACTGTTTTTT. Protein: CASSLYSEKLFF.

This clone was seen more than once but under ten times. The rearrangement links TRBV6-1 to TRBJ1-5; 8 bases are a match to TRBD1. Germline V gene sequence: CDR1 MNHNS, CDR2 SASEGT. Trimming removed 4 bases from V and 0 bases from J; junction bases left unmatched: 8. This CDR3 region has 17 residues. The CDR3 loop reads CASSAGQGSRSNQPQHF. CDR3 nucleotide sequence: TGTGCCAGCAGTGCCGGACAGGGCTCCCGTAGCAATCAGCCCCAGCATTTT.

Concerning this clone: The junction does not match germline at one end; this may be a read error. The chain joins TRBV5-4 to TRBJ2-5, with TRBD2 matching over 9 bases. The CDR3 covers 15 residues. Germline lookup yields CDR1 SGHNT and CDR2 YYREEE (reference sequence). The CDR3 loop reads CASSQGGLAQETQYF. The CDR3 bases are TGCGCCAGCAGCCAAGGAGGACTAGCGCAAGAGACCCAGTACTTC.

This chain links TRBV7-2 with TRBJ1-5; tentatively, D is TRBD1 (6 bases). The germline V gene encodes CDR1 SGHTA and CDR2 FQGNSA. Trimming removed 0 bases from V and 5 bases from J, with 8 bases in between. This CDR3 region has 14 residues. The CDR3 protein is CASSLADSDQPQHF. In DNA, the CDR3 is TGTGCCAGCAGCTTAGCGGACAGCGATCAGCCCCAGCATTTT.

The rearrangement links TRBV4-1 to TRBJ1-3; a possible D gene is TRBD1 (6 bases). The assigned J gene may be wrong: the sequence end matches TRBJ2-2 better. From germline, CDR1 is MGHRA and CDR2 YSYEKL. This CDR3 has 16 residues. CDR3 amino acids: CASSQQGQRNTGELFF. The CDR3 bases are TGCGCCAGCAGCCAACAGGGGCAACGGAACACCGGGGAGCTGTTTTTT.

This clone turned up a few times. This sequence joins TRBV6-5 and TRBJ2-7; D is perhaps TRBD2 (5 bases). The CDR3 runs 11 residues. In germline, CDR1 is MNHEY, CDR2 SVGAGI. Trimming removed 6 bases at V and 6 bases at J, with 9 bases between. The CDR3 spells CASRGSGEQYF. The CDR3 DNA follows: TGTGCCAGCAGGGGGAGCGGCGAGCAGTACTTC.

Ten or more counts support this clone. The same CDR3 arises from other DNA sequences in this sample as well. V gene TRBV4-3 combines with J gene TRBJ1-1, with 7 bases matching TRBD1. With V trimmed by 1 base and J by 2 bases, 4 bases remained unmatched. The germline CDR1 and CDR2 sequences are LGHNA and YSLEER. This CDR3 is built from 15 residues. CDR3 sequence reads: CASSQGRGGNTEAFF. The CDR3 coding sequence is TGCGCCAGCAGCCAAGGGCGAGGGGGCAACACTGAAGCTTTCTTT.

This clone was counted only a few times. CDR3 amino acids: CASSQGGGREGEQFF. The CDR3 nucleotides are TGTGCCAGCAGCCAAGGCGGCGGGAGGGAGGGTGAGCAGTTCTTC. This chain links TRBV4-2 with TRBJ2-1; 9 bases match TRBD2. V trimming: 1 base; J trimming: 9 bases; junction bases outside the gene matches: 7. The CDR3 covers 15 residues. The germline V gene has CDR1 LGHNA and CDR2 YNFKEQ.

This clone was counted between two and nine times. This chain uses TRBV30 with TRBJ2-5; 11 bases match TRBD2. This CDR3 is 15 amino acids long. Germline loops: CDR1 GTSNPN, CDR2 SVGIG (reference sequence). The junction had 7 bases not matched to a gene; V was cut back by 2 bases and J by 5 bases. The CDR3 coding sequence is TGTGCCTGGAGTAAAGGGACTAGCGGCTCCGAGACCCAGTACTTC. Translation: CAWSKGTSGSETQYF.

Written as DNA, the CDR3 is TGCGCCAGCACCAGCACCGGGGAGCTGTTTTTT. Translated, it gives CASTSTGELFF. The chain joins TRBV5-1 to TRBJ2-2; D ambiguous. The CDR3 runs 11 residues. Trimming took off 6 bases at V and 4 bases at J, with 4 bases between the two ends. Per the germline V gene, CDR1 is SGHRS and CDR2 is YFSETQ.

This clone has just a few counts. The chain joins TRBV27 to TRBJ2-7; the match to TRBD1 covers 8 bases. V gave up 2 bases and J gave up 0 bases; unmatched junction bases: 12. Germline CDR1 reads MNHEY; CDR2 reads SMNVEV (reference sequence). CDR3 length: 18 residues. The CDR3 sequence is CASSLRALQGANSYEQYF. The CDR3 DNA is TGTGCCAGCAGTTTAAGGGCCCTCCAGGGGGCGAACTCCTACGAGCAGTACTTC.